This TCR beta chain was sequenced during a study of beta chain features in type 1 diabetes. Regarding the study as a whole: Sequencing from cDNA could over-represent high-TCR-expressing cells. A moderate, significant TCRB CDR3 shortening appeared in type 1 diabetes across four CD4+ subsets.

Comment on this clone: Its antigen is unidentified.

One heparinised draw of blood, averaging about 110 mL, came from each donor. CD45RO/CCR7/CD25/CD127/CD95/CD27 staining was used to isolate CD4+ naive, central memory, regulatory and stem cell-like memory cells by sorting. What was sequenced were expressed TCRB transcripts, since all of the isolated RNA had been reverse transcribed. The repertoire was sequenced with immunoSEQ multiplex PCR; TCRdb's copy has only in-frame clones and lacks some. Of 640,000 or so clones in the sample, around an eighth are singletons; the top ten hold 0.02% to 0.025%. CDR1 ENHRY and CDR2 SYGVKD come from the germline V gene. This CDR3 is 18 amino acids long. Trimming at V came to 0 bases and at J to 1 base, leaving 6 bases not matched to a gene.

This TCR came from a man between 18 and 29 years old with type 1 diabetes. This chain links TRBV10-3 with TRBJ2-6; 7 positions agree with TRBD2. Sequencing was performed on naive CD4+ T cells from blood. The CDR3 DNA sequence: TGTGCCATCAGTGAGTCTAGGCTGGGAGGGTCTGGGGCCAACGTCCTGACTTTC. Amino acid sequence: CAISESRLGGSGANVLTF.